These 14 T cell receptor beta chains were all obtained from the same sample, sequenced in a study of CD8+ T cells in alopecia areata. RNA extraction was followed by reverse transcription into cDNA, which acted as the sequencing template. The protocol was immunoSEQ multiplex PCR, while the TCRdb copy is restricted to in-frame clones and leaves out a portion. The table includes 150,000 to 200,000 clones, 60% detected once. Treatment indicated: oral pan-JAK inhibitor, 5-10 mg twice daily. This specimen consisted of CD4+ T cells sorted from blood, obtained at week 24, from a patient treated with tofacitinib. The receptor source for this set is a human donor with alopecia areata.

J is TRBJ2-2 and V is TRBV29-1; a weak D match, TRBD1 (5 bases). The CDR3 is 15 amino acids. The V and J ends lost 4 bases and 0 bases respectively, with 12 bases between them. CDR1 and CDR2 from the germline V gene are SQVTM and ANQGSEA. CDR3 sequence (DNA): TGCAGCGTTGCCCCCATACAGGCGAACACCGGGGAGCTGTTTTTT. Translating gives CSVAPIQANTGELFF.

The chain has TRBV9 and TRBJ1-6; a weak D match, TRBD1 (6 bases). The V end lost 3 bases, the J end lost 10 bases, and 11 bases lay between the germline ends. Per germline, CDR1 SGDLS and CDR2 YYNGEE. This CDR3 has 13 residues. The CDR3 here is CASSDRVGSPLHF. CDR3 bases: TGTGCCAGCAGCGACAGGGTGGGGTCACCCCTCCACTTT. The full variable domain, in which reference TRBV9 and TRBJ1-6 provide the parts outside the CDR3, is DSGVTQTPKHLITATGQRVTLRCSPRSGDLSVYWYQQSLDQGLQFLIQYYNGEERAKGNILERFSAQQFPDLHSELNLSSLELGDSALYFCASSDRVGSPLHFGNGTRLTVT.

The chain links TRBV30 to TRBJ1-2; D perhaps matches TRBD1 (6 bases). Trimming shortened V by 4 bases and J by 5 bases, and 8 bases separated the two germline ends. CDR1 and CDR2 (germline): GTSNPN, SVGIG (reference sequence). The CDR3 contains 11 residues. The CDR3 coding sequence is TGTGCCTGGAACACAGGGTATGGCTACACCTTC. Amino acid sequence: CAWNTGYGYTF.

J is TRBJ2-5 and V is TRBV4-2; D perhaps matches TRBD1 (5 bases). This CDR3 comprises 13 residues. CDR1 is LGHNA, CDR2 YNFKEQ, per germline. The ends were cut back, 1 base at V and 5 bases at J, with 8 bases in the middle. The CDR3: CASSQATAETQYF. CDR3 nucleotides: TGTGCCAGCAGCCAAGCGACAGCCGAGACCCAGTACTTC.

The rearrangement links TRBV15 to TRBJ2-3; a weak D match, TRBD2 (7 bases). Trimming left V 0 bases short and J 2 bases short, with 18 bases between. The CDR3 has 18 amino acids. Germline assignment: CDR1 LNHNV and CDR2 YYDKDF (reference sequence). Written as DNA, the CDR3 is TGTGCCACCAGCAGAGATGCCGGCGGGGGCTCAAACACAGATACGCAGTATTTT. Protein sequence: CATSRDAGGGSNTDTQYF.

In this sample, this clone turned up a few times. The chain employs TRBV29-1 and TRBJ1-2; D is perhaps TRBD1 (6 bases). From germline, CDR1 is SQVTM and CDR2 ANQGSEA. The length of the CDR3 is 13 residues. With 5 bases removed from V and 4 bases from J, the gap between germline ends came to 14 bases. The DNA for the CDR3 is TGCAGCGTTACAGGACAGCTTCTCTATGGCTACACCTTC. The encoded protein is CSVTGQLLYGYTF. Combining the CDR3 with reference TRBV29-1 and TRBJ1-2 gives the whole variable domain SAVISQKPSRDICQRGTSLTIQCQVDSQVTMMFWYRQQPGQSLTLIATANQGSEATYESGFVIDKFPISRPNLTFSTLTVSNMSPEDSSIYLCSVTGQLLYGYTFGSGTRLTVV.

This chain joins TRBV5-6 and TRBJ1-1; D is ambiguous. The germline V gene has CDR1 SGHDT and CDR2 YYEEEE. CDR3 length equals 17 residues. V was pared by 4 bases and J by 1 base, with 20 bases between. CDR3 sequence: CASSDFSPGLRNTEAFF. As DNA, the CDR3 is TGTGCCAGCAGCGATTTTTCCCCCGGACTGCGGAACACTGAAGCTTTCTTT.

The rearrangement links TRBV4-1 to TRBJ2-1; 7 nucleotides line up with TRBD1. The CDR3 covers 16 residues. J gave up 6 bases and V 4 bases, and 12 bases lay outside the gene matches. The germline V gene has CDR1 MGHRA and CDR2 YSYEKL. Written as DNA, the CDR3 is TGCGCCAGCAGCCGTCCGGGGACAGTCAGATCCAATGAGCAGTTCTTC. This encodes CASSRPGTVRSNEQFF.

V gene TRBV13 combines with J gene TRBJ2-2; D ambiguous. Trimming took 1 base from V and 9 from J, leaving 6 bases between them. Germline CDR1 and CDR2: PRHDT and FYEKMQ (reference sequence). CDR3 length equals 12 residues. The CDR3 here is CASSLVERELFF. The CDR3 DNA sequence: TGTGCCAGCAGCTTAGTTGAACGGGAGCTGTTTTTT.

As concerns this clone: The same CDR3 can be traced to other DNA sequences in this sample. CDR3 DNA sequence: TGTGCCTGGAGCGGCGGATCCTACGAGCAGTACTTC. Its protein is CAWSGGSYEQYF. The J gene is TRBJ2-7, the V gene TRBV30; no clear D. V was clipped by 3 bases and J by 1 base, with 7 bases between them. The CDR3 sequence is 12 residues long. Germline V gene lookup returns CDR1 GTSNPN and CDR2 SVGIG (reference sequence).

This clone was counted a few times. The CDR3 spells CASSLDSVNSPLHF. CDR3 coding DNA: TGTGCCAGCAGCTTAGATTCGGTGAATTCACCCCTCCACTTT. V usage is TRBV7-9 and J usage is TRBJ1-6, with unresolved D. CDR1 SEHNR and CDR2 FQNEAQ come from the germline V gene (reference sequence). The V end lost 1 base, the J end lost 7 bases, and 8 bases lay between the germline ends. The CDR3 contains 14 residues.

The V and J genes are TRBV29-1 and TRBJ1-1, with a tentative D call TRBD1 (6 bases). This CDR3 region has 12 residues. The germline V gene has CDR1 SQVTM and CDR2 ANQGSEA. V lost 4 bases and J 11 bases, leaving 17 bases between the germline ends. CDR3 sequence reads: CSVAGEGRAAFF. The CDR3 nucleotides are TGCAGCGTTGCAGGGGAGGGGAGGGCCGCTTTCTTT.

A few counts support this clone. The V call is TRBV2, the J call TRBJ2-2; TRBD1 aligns across 9 bases. Germline loops: CDR1 SNHLY, CDR2 FYNNEI. J gave up 5 bases and V 5 bases, and 9 bases lay outside the gene matches. The CDR3 runs to 16 residues. DNA for the CDR3: TGTGCCAGCAGTAAGGGACAGGGACGATTAACCGGGGAGCTGTTTTTT. Protein sequence: CASSKGQGRLTGELFF.

This clone was seen many times. V gene TRBV4-1 combines with J gene TRBJ2-1, with TRBD2 matching over 10 bases. Trimming took 5 bases from V and 7 from J; bases not matched to a gene: 11. This CDR3 contains 16 residues. Germline CDR1 and CDR2: MGHRA and YSYEKL. Written as DNA, the CDR3 is TGCGCCAGCAGCGACCCAGCGGGGGGGCTGATAAATGAGCAGTTCTTC. The encoded protein is CASSDPAGGLINEQFF.